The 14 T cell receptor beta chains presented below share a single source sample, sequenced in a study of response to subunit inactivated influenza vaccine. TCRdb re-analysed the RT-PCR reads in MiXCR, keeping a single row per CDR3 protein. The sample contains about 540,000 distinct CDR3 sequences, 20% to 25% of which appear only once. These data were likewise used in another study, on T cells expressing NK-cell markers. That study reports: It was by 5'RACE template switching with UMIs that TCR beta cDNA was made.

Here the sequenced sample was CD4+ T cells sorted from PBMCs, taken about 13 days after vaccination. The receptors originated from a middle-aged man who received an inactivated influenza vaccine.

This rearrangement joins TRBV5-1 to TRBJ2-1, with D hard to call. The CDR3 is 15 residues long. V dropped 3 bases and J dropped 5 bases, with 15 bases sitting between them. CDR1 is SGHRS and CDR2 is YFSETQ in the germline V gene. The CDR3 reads CASSSSRVRHNEQFF. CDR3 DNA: TGCGCCAGCAGCTCTTCTAGGGTTCGGCACAATGAGCAGTTCTTC.

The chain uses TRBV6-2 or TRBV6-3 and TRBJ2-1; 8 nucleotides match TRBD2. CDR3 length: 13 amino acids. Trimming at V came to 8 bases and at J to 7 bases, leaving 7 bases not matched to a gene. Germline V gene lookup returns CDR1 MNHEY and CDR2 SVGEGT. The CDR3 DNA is TGTGCCAGCGTTGCCCAGCGGGGGAATGAGCAGTTCTTC. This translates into CASVAQRGNEQFF.

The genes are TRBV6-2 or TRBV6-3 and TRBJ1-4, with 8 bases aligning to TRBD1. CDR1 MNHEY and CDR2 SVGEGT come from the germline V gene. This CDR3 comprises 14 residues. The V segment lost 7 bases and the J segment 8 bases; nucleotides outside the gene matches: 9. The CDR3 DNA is TGTGCCAGCAAGCCCACGACAGGGGTCGAAAAACTGTTTTTT. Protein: CASKPTTGVEKLFF.

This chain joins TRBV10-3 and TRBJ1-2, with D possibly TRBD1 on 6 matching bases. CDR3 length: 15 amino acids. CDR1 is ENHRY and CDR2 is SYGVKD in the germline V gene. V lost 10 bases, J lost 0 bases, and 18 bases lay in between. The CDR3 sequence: CATRLGTPTNYGYTF. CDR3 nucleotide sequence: TGTGCCACCAGGCTGGGGACACCAACTAACTATGGCTACACCTTC.

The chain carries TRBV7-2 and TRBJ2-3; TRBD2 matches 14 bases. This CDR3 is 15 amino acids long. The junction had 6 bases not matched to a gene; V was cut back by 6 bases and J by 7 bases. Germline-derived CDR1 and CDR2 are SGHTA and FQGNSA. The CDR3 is CASSPGTSGGNTQYF. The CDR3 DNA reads TGTGCCAGCAGTCCCGGGACTAGCGGGGGTAATACGCAGTATTTT.

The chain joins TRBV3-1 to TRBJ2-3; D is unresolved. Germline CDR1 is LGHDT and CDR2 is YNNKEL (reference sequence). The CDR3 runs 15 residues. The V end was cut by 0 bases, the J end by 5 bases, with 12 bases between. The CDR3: CASSQEVLSLDTQYF. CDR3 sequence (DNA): TGTGCCAGCAGCCAAGAAGTTCTTAGCTTAGATACGCAGTATTTT.

In DNA, the CDR3 is TGTGCCAGCAGCGTAGATCCGGGGACCAGCTCCCCCCTCCACTTT. Encoded protein: CASSVDPGTSSPLHF. The rearrangement links TRBV9 to TRBJ1-6; tentatively, D is TRBD1 (5 bases). Per germline, CDR1 SGDLS and CDR2 YYNGEE. The V end lost 0 bases, the J end lost 13 bases, and 17 bases lay between the germline ends. The CDR3 sequence is 15 residues long.

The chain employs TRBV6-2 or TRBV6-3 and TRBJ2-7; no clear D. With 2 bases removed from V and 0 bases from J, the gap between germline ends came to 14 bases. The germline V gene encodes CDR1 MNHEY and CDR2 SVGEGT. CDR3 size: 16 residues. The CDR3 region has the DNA TGTGCCAGCAGTTACACCCCCTCCTCCAACTCCTACGAGCAGTACTTC. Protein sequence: CASSYTPSSNSYEQYF.

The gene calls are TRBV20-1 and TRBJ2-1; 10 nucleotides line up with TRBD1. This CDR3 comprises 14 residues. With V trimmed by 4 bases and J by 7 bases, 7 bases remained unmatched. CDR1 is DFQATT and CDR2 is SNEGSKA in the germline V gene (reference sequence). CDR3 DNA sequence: TGCAGTGCTAACCAGGGACAGGGGAATAATGAGCAGTTCTTC. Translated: CSANQGQGNNEQFF.

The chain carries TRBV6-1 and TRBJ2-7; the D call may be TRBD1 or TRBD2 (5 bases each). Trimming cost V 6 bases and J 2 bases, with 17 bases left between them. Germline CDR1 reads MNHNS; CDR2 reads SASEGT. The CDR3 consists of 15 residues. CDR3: CASSPRGVGAYEQYF. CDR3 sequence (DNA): TGTGCCAGCAGCCCCCGAGGGGTGGGAGCCTACGAGCAGTACTTC.

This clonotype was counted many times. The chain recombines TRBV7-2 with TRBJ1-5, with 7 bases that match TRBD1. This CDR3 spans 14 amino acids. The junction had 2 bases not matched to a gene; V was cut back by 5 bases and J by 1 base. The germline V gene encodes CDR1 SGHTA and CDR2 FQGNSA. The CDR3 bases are TGTGCCAGCAGCCGGGGACAGAGCAATCAGCCCCAGCATTTT. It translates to CASSRGQSNQPQHF.

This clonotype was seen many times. CDR3 nucleotides: TGTGCCAGCAGCCCGGGGACAGGGGGCCGGGGCTACACCTTC. It is translated as CASSPGTGGRGYTF. The V and J genes are TRBV7-2 and TRBJ1-2, with 12 nucleotides matching TRBD1. CDR3 length: 14 amino acids. V dropped 5 bases and J dropped 8; count of bases not matched to a gene: 6. Germline V gene sequence: CDR1 SGHTA, CDR2 FQGNSA.

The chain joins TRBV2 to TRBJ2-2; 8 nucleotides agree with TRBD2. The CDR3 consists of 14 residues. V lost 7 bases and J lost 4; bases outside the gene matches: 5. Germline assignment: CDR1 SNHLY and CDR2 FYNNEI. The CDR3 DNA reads TGTGCCAGCAAATTACTAGCGGCCACCGGGGAGCTGTTTTTT. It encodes CASKLLAATGELFF.

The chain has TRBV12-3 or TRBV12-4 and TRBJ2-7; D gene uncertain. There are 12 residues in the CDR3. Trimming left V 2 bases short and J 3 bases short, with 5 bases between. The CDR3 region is CASSLSLYEQYF. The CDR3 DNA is TGTGCCAGCAGTTTATCCCTCTACGAGCAGTACTTC.